One sample yielded the 7 T cell receptor beta chains listed below, sequenced in a study of T cell changes during pregnancy in multiple sclerosis. Repertoires were generated with immunoSEQ multiplex PCR, while TCRdb's copy carries only in-frame clones and drops some. In the table there are 40,000 to 60,000 clones, about 91% of which are singletons. The input for sequencing was CD8+ T cells from peripheral blood mononuclear cells, taken after pregnancy. The receptor source for this set is a female donor with multiple sclerosis, enrolled in a pregnancy study.

This chain uses TRBV4-1 with TRBJ1-2; D is undetermined. Looked up from germline, CDR1 is MGHRA and CDR2 is YSYEKL. V was pared by 0 bases and J by 9 bases, with 14 bases between. This CDR3 contains 14 residues. CDR3 DNA sequence: TGCGCCAGCAGCCAAGAAGTGGGAGGTTTGAGCTACACCTTC. Protein sequence: CASSQEVGGLSYTF.

This clone was seen only a few times. V gene TRBV18 combines with J gene TRBJ2-1; no definite D call. The CDR3 spans 15 residues. Germline V gene sequence: CDR1 KGHSH, CDR2 LQKENI. Trimming pared 3 bases from V and 5 bases from J, leaving 14 bases between. The CDR3 here is CASSPVATNDNEQFF. In DNA, the CDR3 is TGTGCCAGCTCACCGGTGGCCACTAACGACAATGAGCAGTTCTTC.

The chain employs TRBV5-1 and TRBJ2-1; 13 bases fit TRBD2. The CDR3 consists of 18 residues. The V gene's germline CDR1 is SGHRS and CDR2 YFSETQ. V trimming: 1 base; J trimming: 4 bases; junction bases outside the gene matches: 8. The CDR3 coding sequence is TGCGCCAGCAGCTTGACTAGCGGGGGGGCCCTAGGGTACAATGAGCAGTTCTTC. Protein: CASSLTSGGALGYNEQFF.

The chain joins TRBV11-2 to TRBJ2-1, with TRBD1 as a possible D gene (6 bases). V lost 6 bases and J 8 bases, leaving 14 bases between the germline ends. The CDR3 has 13 amino acids. Germline assignment: CDR1 SGHAT and CDR2 FQNNGV. CDR3 residues: CASRQGGGDEQFF. The CDR3 nucleotides read TGTGCCAGCAGACAAGGGGGTGGGGATGAGCAGTTCTTC. Full variable domain (remainder filled in from reference TRBV11-2 and TRBJ2-1): EAGVAQSPRYKIIEKRQSVAFWCNPISGHATLYWYQQILGQGPKLLIQFQNNGVVDDSQLPKDRFSAERLKGVDSTLKIQPAKLEDSAVYLCASRQGGGDEQFFGPGTRLTVL.

The genes are TRBV5-6 and TRBJ2-7, with 7 bases identical to TRBD1. CDR3 length: 13 amino acids. The ends lost 4 bases at V and 3 bases at J; junction bases unmatched: 4. Germline CDR1 SGHDT, CDR2 YYEEEE. CDR3: CASSIGDSYEQYF. In nucleotides, the CDR3 is TGTGCCAGCAGCATCGGGGACAGCTACGAGCAGTACTTC.

The rearrangement joins TRBV19 to TRBJ2-2; TRBD1 matches 7 bases. This CDR3 has 16 amino acids. Germline assignment: CDR1 LNHDA and CDR2 SQIVND (reference sequence). After removal of 6 bases from V and 0 bases from J, the junction contained 7 bases not matched to a gene. CDR3 sequence reads: CASRDSGTANTGELFF. CDR3 nucleotides: TGTGCCAGTAGGGATTCCGGGACAGCGAACACCGGGGAGCTGTTTTTT.

V gene TRBV9 combines with J gene TRBJ2-1; D unclear. With 3 bases removed from V and 0 bases from J, the gap between germline ends came to 7 bases. The CDR3 runs 14 residues. Per germline, CDR1 SGDLS and CDR2 YYNGEE. The DNA of the CDR3 is TGTGCCAGCAGCGCATCTAGCTCCTACAATGAGCAGTTCTTC. Its protein product is CASSASSSYNEQFF.